This T cell receptor (beta chain) originates from a study of technical replicates of blood from several donors. The method was immunoSEQ multiplex PCR; TCRdb's version includes in-frame clones alone and lacks a portion of them. Of 70,000 to 95,000 clones listed, 95% are singletons. CDR1 SGHVS and CDR2 FNYEAQ come from the germline V gene. The V gene lost 1 base and the J gene lost 6 bases, with 9 bases spanning the gap. This CDR3 contains 13 residues. The receptor was isolated from a human donor in good health. V gene TRBV7-6 combines with J gene TRBJ1-2; D gene uncertain. The sample was T cells isolated from PBMCs. CDR3 bases: TGTGCCAGCAGCTTAGAGCCCGGGAATGGCTACACCTTC. Translating it yields CASSLEPGNGYTF.